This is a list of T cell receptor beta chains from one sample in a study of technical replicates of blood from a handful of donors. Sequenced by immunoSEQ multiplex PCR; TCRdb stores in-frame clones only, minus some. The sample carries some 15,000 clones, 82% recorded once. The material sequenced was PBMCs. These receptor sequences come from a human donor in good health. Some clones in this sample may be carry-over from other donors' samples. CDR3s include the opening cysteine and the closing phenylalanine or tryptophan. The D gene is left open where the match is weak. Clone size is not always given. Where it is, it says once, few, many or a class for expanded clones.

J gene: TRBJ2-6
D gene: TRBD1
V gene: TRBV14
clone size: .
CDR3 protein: CASSHGQGISGANVLTF
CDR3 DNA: TGTGCCAGCAGCCACGGACAGGGGATCTCTGGGGCCAACGTCCTGACTTTC

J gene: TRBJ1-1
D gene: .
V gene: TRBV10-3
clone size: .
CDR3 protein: CAVGLLNTEAFF
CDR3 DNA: TGTGCCGTCGGACTTCTGAACACTGAAGCTTTCTTT

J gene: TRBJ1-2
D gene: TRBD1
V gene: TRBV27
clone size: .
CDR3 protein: CASSLYSTGAYGYTF
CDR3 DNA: TGTGCCAGCAGTTTATACTCAACAGGGGCCTATGGCTACACCTTC

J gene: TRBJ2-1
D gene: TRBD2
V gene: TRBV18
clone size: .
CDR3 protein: CASSLGAGDGNEQFF
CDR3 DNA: TGTGCCAGCTCACTCGGAGCGGGAGATGGGAATGAGCAGTTCTTC

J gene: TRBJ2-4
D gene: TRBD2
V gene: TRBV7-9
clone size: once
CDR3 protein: CASSPGGMVNIQYF
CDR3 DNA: TGTGCCAGCAGCCCGGGGGGTATGGTCAACATTCAGTACTTC

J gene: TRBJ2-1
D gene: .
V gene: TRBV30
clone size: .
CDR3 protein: CAWLAYNEQFF
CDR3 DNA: TGTGCCTGGCTAGCCTACAATGAGCAGTTCTTC

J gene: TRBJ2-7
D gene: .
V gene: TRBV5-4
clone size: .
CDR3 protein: CASSMDGTSYEAYF
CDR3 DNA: TGTGCCAGCAGCATGGACGGTACTTCCTACGAGGCGTACTTC

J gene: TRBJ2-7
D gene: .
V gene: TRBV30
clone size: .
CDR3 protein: CAWSLTGSEQYF
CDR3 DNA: TGTGCCTGGAGTCTTACAGGGAGCGAGCAGTACTTC

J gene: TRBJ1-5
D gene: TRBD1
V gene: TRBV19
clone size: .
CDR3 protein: CASSIVQGQGQPQHF
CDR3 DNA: TGTGCCAGTAGTATAGTCCAGGGACAGGGTCAGCCCCAGCATTTT

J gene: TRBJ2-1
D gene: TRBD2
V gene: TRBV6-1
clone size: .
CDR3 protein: CASSASRGREGYNEQFF
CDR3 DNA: TGTGCCAGCAGTGCCTCCCGGGGGCGGGAGGGATACAATGAGCAGTTCTTC

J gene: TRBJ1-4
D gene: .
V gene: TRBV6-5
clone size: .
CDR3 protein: CASSSRVGEKLFF
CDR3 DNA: TGTGCCAGCAGTTCCAGGGTGGGTGAAAAACTGTTTTTT

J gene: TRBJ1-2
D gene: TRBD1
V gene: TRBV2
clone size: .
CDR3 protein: CASSEAAGQGFAGYTF
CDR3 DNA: TGTGCCAGCAGTGAAGCGGCGGGACAGGGGTTTGCTGGCTACACCTTC

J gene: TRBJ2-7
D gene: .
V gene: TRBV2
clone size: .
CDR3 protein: CASSDGVTYEQYF
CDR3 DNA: TGTGCCAGCAGTGACGGGGTTACCTACGAGCAGTACTTC

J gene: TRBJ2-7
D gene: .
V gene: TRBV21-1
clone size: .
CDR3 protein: CASRGQNHEQYF
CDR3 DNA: TGTGCCAGCAGGGGACAAAACCACGAGCAGTACTTC

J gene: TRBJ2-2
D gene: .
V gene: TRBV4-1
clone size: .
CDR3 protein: CASTKIEGLDGGELFF
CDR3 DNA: TGCGCCAGCACCAAGATAGAGGGACTGGATGGCGGGGAGCTGTTTTTT

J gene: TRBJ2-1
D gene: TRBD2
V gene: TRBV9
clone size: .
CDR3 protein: CASSDPTSDDEQFF
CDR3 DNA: TGTGCCAGCAGCGACCCTACTAGCGATGATGAGCAGTTCTTC

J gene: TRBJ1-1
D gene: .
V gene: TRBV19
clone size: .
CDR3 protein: CASLSGRGVNTEAFF
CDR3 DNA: TGTGCCAGCCTTTCAGGTAGGGGTGTGAACACTGAAGCTTTCTTT

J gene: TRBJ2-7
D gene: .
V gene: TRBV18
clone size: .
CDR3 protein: CASSPQVQAQGQWYEQYF
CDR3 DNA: TGTGCCAGCTCACCACAAGTGCAGGCCCAGGGGCAGTGGTACGAGCAGTACTTC

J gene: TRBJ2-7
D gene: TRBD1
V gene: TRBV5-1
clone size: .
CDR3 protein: CASSAGQGWGEQYF
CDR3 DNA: TGCGCCAGCAGCGCGGGACAGGGATGGGGCGAGCAGTACTTC

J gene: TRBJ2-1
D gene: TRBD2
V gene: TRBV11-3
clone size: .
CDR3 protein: CASSQEGLAGVYNEQFF
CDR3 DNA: TGTGCCAGCAGTCAAGAGGGGCTAGCGGGAGTCTACAATGAGCAGTTCTTC

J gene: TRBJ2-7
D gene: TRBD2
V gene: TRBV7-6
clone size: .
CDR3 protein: CASRGEGTLAYEQYF
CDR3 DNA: TGTGCCAGCAGGGGGGAGGGGACCCTAGCCTACGAGCAGTACTTC

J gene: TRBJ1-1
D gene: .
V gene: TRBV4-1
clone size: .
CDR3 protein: CASSQDFLTEAFF
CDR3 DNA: TGCGCCAGCAGCCAAGATTTCCTCACTGAAGCTTTCTTT

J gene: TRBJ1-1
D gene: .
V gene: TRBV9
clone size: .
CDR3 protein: CASSVVPGGQPMNTEAFF
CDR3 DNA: TGTGCCAGCAGCGTAGTTCCCGGAGGCCAACCAATGAACACTGAAGCTTTCTTT

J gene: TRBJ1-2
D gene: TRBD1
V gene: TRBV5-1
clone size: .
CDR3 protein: CAWNGDSYGYTF
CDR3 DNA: TGCGCCTGGAACGGGGACAGCTATGGCTACACCTTC

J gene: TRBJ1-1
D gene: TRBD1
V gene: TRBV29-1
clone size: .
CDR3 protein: CSAIDRVVTEAFF
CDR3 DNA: TGCAGCGCAATAGACAGGGTAGTAACTGAAGCTTTCTTT

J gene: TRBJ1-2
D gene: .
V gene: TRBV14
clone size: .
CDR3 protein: CASSPTGYGYTF
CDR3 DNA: TGTGCCAGCAGCCCGACAGGTTATGGCTACACCTTC

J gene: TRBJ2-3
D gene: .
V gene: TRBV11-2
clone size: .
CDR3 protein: CASSLGRADTQYF
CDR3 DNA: TGTGCCAGCAGCTTAGGCCGGGCAGATACGCAGTATTTT

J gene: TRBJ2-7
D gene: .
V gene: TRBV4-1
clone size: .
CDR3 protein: CASSPTGDSYEQYF
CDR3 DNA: TGCGCCAGCAGCCCCACGGGAGACTCCTACGAGCAGTACTTC

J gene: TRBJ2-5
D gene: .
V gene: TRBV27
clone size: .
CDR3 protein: CASSPSQETQYF
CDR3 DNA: TGTGCCAGCAGTCCCTCCCAAGAGACCCAGTACTTC

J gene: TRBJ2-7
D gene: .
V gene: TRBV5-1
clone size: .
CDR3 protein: CASSQSRSYEQYF
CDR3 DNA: TGCGCCAGCAGCCAGTCTAGAAGCTACGAGCAGTACTTC

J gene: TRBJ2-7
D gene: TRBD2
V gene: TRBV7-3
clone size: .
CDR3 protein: CASSPSGLNPYEQYF
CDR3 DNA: TGTGCCAGCAGCCCCTCGGGACTAAATCCCTACGAGCAGTACTTC

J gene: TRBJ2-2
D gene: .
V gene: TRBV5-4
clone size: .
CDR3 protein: CASSTDGSVGELFF
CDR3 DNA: TGTGCCAGCAGCACCGACGGGTCGGTCGGGGAGCTGTTTTTT

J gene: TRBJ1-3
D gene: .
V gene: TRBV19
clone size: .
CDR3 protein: CASLRARGAGNTIYF
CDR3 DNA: TGTGCCAGCCTCCGAGCCAGGGGTGCCGGAAACACCATATATTTT

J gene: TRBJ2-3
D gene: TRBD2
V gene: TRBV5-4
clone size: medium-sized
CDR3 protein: CASSVRLAGGPTDTQYF
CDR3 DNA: TGTGCCAGCAGCGTGAGACTAGCGGGAGGTCCCACAGATACGCAGTATTTT

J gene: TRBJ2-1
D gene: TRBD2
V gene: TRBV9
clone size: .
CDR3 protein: CASSVGGTSYNEQFF
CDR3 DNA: TGTGCCAGCAGCGTAGGTGGGACTAGTTACAATGAGCAGTTCTTC

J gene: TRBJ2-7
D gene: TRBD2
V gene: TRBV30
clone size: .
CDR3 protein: CAWRGTSGSYEQYF
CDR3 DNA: TGTGCCTGGAGAGGGACTAGCGGCTCCTACGAGCAGTACTTC

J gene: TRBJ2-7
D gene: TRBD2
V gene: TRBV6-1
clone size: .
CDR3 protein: CASSRQTSGIYEQYF
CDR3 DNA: TGTGCCAGCAGTCGACAAACTAGCGGGATCTACGAGCAGTACTTC

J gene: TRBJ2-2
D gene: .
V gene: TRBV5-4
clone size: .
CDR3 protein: CASSLGLTANTGELFF
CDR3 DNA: TGTGCCAGCAGCTTGGGACTGACTGCGAACACCGGGGAGCTGTTTTTT

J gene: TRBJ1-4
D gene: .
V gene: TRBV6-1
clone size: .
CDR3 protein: CASSGTVNNEKLFF
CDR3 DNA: TGTGCCAGCAGTGGGACAGTGAATAATGAAAAACTGTTTTTT

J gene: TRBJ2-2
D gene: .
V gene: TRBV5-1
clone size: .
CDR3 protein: CASSLRDTGELFF
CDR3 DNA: TGCGCCAGCAGCTTACGGGATACCGGGGAGCTGTTTTTT

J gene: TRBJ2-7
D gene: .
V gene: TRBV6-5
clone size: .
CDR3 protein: CASSLWASYEQYF
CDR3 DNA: TGTGCCAGCAGTTTGTGGGCCTCCTACGAGCAGTACTTC

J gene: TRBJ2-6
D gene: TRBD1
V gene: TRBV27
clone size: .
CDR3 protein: CASGRGQGFSGANVLTF
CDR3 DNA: TGTGCCAGCGGTCGGGGACAGGGATTCTCTGGGGCCAACGTCCTGACTTTC

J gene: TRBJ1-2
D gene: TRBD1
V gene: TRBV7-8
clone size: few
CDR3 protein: CASSVTGQGILGYTF
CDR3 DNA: TGTGCCAGCAGCGTAACGGGACAGGGGATTCTTGGCTACACCTTC

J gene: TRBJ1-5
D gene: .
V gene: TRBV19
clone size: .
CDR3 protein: CASSIFGGGQPQHF
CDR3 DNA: TGTGCCAGTAGTATATTCGGGGGTGGCCAGCCCCAGCATTTT

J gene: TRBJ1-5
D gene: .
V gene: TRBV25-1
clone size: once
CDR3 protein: CASSRDQPQHF
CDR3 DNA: TGTGCCAGCAGTAGAGATCAGCCCCAGCATTTT